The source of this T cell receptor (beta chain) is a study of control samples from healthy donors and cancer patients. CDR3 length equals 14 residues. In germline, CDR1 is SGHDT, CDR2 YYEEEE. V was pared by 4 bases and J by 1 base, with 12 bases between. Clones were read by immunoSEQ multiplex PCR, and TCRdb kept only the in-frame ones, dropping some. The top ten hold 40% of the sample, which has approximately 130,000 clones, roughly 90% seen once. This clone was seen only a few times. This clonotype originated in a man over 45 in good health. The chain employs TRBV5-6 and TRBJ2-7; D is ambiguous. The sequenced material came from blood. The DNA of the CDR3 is TGTGCCAGCAGCCAAAATCTAGGATCCTACGAGCAGTACTTC. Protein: CASSQNLGSYEQYF.